The rows below give T cell receptor beta chains drawn from one sample of a study of blood T cell repertoires in COVID-19. Data came from immunoSEQ multiplex PCR; TCRdb stores just in-frame clones and leaves some out. Among about 77,000 clones listed, about nine tenths were seen once. Sequencing used peripheral blood. The receptors stem from a woman of 80 years or more with active or convalescent COVID-19. The CDR3 runs from the conserved cysteine through the conserved F or W. The D gene is left open where the match is weak. Not every row has a clone size; where given, it reads once, few, many or a size class.

CDR3 protein: CASSLQDRDVATNEKLFF
CDR3 DNA: TGTGCCAGCAGCTTGCAGGACAGGGACGTAGCAACTAATGAAAAACTGTTTTTT
D gene: TRBD1
J gene: TRBJ1-4
V gene: TRBV5-8
clone size: NA

CDR3 protein: CASSTIEWANFKAFF
CDR3 DNA: TGTGCCAGCAGCACGATAGAGTGGGCTAATTTTAAAGCTTTCTTT
D gene: NA
J gene: TRBJ1-1
V gene: TRBV6-2/TRBV6-3
clone size: once

CDR3 protein: CASSPARGSYEQYF
CDR3 DNA: TGTGCCAGCAGCCCCGCCAGGGGCTCCTACGAGCAGTACTTC
D gene: NA
J gene: TRBJ2-7
V gene: TRBV7-7
clone size: NA

CDR3 protein: CSQWTGRKAFF
CDR3 DNA: TGCAGCCAATGGACAGGGAGAAAAGCTTTCTTT
D gene: TRBD1
J gene: TRBJ1-1
V gene: TRBV29-1
clone size: few

CDR3 protein: CASSLRGTEAFF
CDR3 DNA: TGTGCCAGCAGTTTAAGGGGCACTGAAGCTTTCTTT
D gene: NA
J gene: TRBJ1-1
V gene: TRBV12-3/TRBV12-4
clone size: NA

CDR3 protein: CASRTDSYGYTF
CDR3 DNA: TGTGCCAGCAGGACGGACAGCTATGGCTACACCTTC
D gene: NA
J gene: TRBJ1-2
V gene: TRBV2
clone size: NA

CDR3 protein: CASSQVSGRQGTQYF
CDR3 DNA: TGTGCCAGCAGCCAAGTATCGGGTCGGCAGGGTACGCAGTATTTT
D gene: NA
J gene: TRBJ2-3
V gene: TRBV3-1/TRBV3-2
clone size: NA

CDR3 protein: CASRTSGTHLFYEQYF
CDR3 DNA: TGTGCCAGCAGAACCTCCGGGACTCACCTTTTCTACGAGCAGTACTTC
D gene: NA
J gene: TRBJ2-7
V gene: TRBV28
clone size: NA

CDR3 protein: CASSLVGATREQYF
CDR3 DNA: TGTGCCAGCAGCTTAGTGGGGGCGACGCGCGAGCAGTACTTC
D gene: NA
J gene: TRBJ2-7
V gene: TRBV7-3
clone size: few

CDR3 protein: CASSYPGGGLNYGYTF
CDR3 DNA: TGTGCCAGCAGTTACCCTGGGGGGGGATTAAACTATGGCTACACCTTC
D gene: NA
J gene: TRBJ1-2
V gene: TRBV28
clone size: NA

CDR3 protein: CASSLAPQGSETQYF
CDR3 DNA: TGTGCCAGCAGCTTAGCGCCCCAGGGATCAGAGACCCAGTACTTC
D gene: NA
J gene: TRBJ2-5
V gene: TRBV7-2
clone size: NA

CDR3 protein: CASSSQRNTEAFF
CDR3 DNA: TGTGCCAGCAGCTCCCAGCGGAACACTGAAGCTTTCTTT
D gene: NA
J gene: TRBJ1-1
V gene: TRBV7-3
clone size: NA

CDR3 protein: CASSPGTGGIYEQYF
CDR3 DNA: TGTGCCAGCAGTCCCGGGACAGGGGGAATCTACGAGCAGTACTTC
D gene: TRBD1
J gene: TRBJ2-7
V gene: TRBV6-5
clone size: NA

CDR3 protein: CASSGEQGYTYEQYF
CDR3 DNA: TGCGCCAGCAGCGGCGAACAGGGGTATACGTACGAGCAGTACTTC
D gene: TRBD1
J gene: TRBJ2-7
V gene: TRBV5-1
clone size: NA

CDR3 protein: CASSFRGNTIYF
CDR3 DNA: TGTGCCAGCAGTTTCAGGGGAAACACCATATATTTT
D gene: NA
J gene: TRBJ1-3
V gene: TRBV12-3/TRBV12-4
clone size: NA

CDR3 protein: CASSQEGTNRYEQYF
CDR3 DNA: TGCGCCAGCAGCCAAGAAGGCACTAATCGATACGAGCAGTACTTC
D gene: NA
J gene: TRBJ2-7
V gene: TRBV4-1
clone size: NA

CDR3 protein: CASSIGTSGGSGEQYF
CDR3 DNA: TGTGCCAGCAGCATCGGGACTAGCGGGGGGTCGGGCGAGCAGTACTTC
D gene: TRBD2
J gene: TRBJ2-7
V gene: TRBV7-9
clone size: NA

CDR3 protein: CASSLNQGSNEQFF
CDR3 DNA: TGTGCCAGCAGCTTAAATCAGGGCTCCAATGAGCAGTTCTTC
D gene: NA
J gene: TRBJ2-1
V gene: TRBV7-9
clone size: NA

CDR3 protein: CSASEGASNQPQHF
CDR3 DNA: TGCAGTGCTAGTGAGGGGGCGAGCAATCAGCCCCAGCATTTT
D gene: TRBD1
J gene: TRBJ1-5
V gene: TRBV20-1
clone size: NA

CDR3 protein: CASSPPTGQTNYGYTF
CDR3 DNA: TGTGCCAGCTCACCACCGACAGGGCAAACTAACTATGGCTACACCTTC
D gene: TRBD1
J gene: TRBJ1-2
V gene: TRBV18
clone size: NA

CDR3 protein: CASSSTSGEGETQYF
CDR3 DNA: TGCGCCAGCAGCTCGACTAGCGGGGAGGGCGAGACCCAGTACTTC
D gene: TRBD2
J gene: TRBJ2-5
V gene: TRBV5-1
clone size: NA

CDR3 protein: CASSQDGGGRNYGYTF
CDR3 DNA: TGTGCCAGCAGCCAAGATGGCGGGGGGCGCAACTATGGCTACACCTTC
D gene: NA
J gene: TRBJ1-2
V gene: TRBV3-1/TRBV3-2
clone size: NA

CDR3 protein: CASTRSARSYEQYF
CDR3 DNA: TGTGCCAGCACGAGGAGTGCTAGGTCCTACGAGCAGTACTTC
D gene: NA
J gene: TRBJ2-7
V gene: TRBV2
clone size: NA

CDR3 protein: CASSQKFPGHFSGNTIYF
CDR3 DNA: TGTGCCAGCAGCCAAAAATTCCCGGGACACTTTTCTGGAAACACCATATATTTT
D gene: NA
J gene: TRBJ1-3
V gene: TRBV3-1/TRBV3-2
clone size: NA

CDR3 protein: CASSPGQGEDGYTF
CDR3 DNA: TGTGCCAGCTCACCCGGACAGGGCGAGGATGGCTACACCTTC
D gene: TRBD1
J gene: TRBJ1-2
V gene: TRBV18
clone size: NA

CDR3 protein: CAGKGTVRTGELFF
CDR3 DNA: TGTGCCGGAAAAGGTACAGTTAGGACCGGGGAGCTGTTTTTT
D gene: NA
J gene: TRBJ2-2
V gene: TRBV6-5
clone size: NA

CDR3 protein: CASNVEQGETEAFF
CDR3 DNA: TGTGCCAGCAATGTTGAACAGGGGGAGACTGAAGCTTTCTTT
D gene: TRBD1
J gene: TRBJ1-1
V gene: TRBV6-4
clone size: NA

CDR3 protein: CASSSGIGTGNEQYF
CDR3 DNA: TGTGCCAGCAGCTCAGGGATCGGGACAGGGAACGAGCAGTACTTC
D gene: TRBD1
J gene: TRBJ2-7
V gene: TRBV7-6
clone size: NA

CDR3 protein: CASSQPIQGRRGTEAFF
CDR3 DNA: TGCGCCAGCAGCCAACCCATCCAAGGAAGGAGGGGAACTGAAGCTTTCTTT
D gene: NA
J gene: TRBJ1-1
V gene: TRBV4-1
clone size: few

CDR3 protein: CSVKTALGNTIYF
CDR3 DNA: TGCAGCGTAAAGACAGCCCTTGGAAACACCATATATTTT
D gene: NA
J gene: TRBJ1-3
V gene: TRBV29-1
clone size: NA

CDR3 protein: CATSGPTGFFYGYTF
CDR3 DNA: TGTGCCACCAGCGGACCGACAGGATTCTTCTATGGCTACACCTTC
D gene: NA
J gene: TRBJ1-2
V gene: TRBV15
clone size: NA

CDR3 protein: CAISEPTLSTDTQYF
CDR3 DNA: TGTGCCATCAGTGAGCCGACACTCAGCACAGATACGCAGTATTTT
D gene: NA
J gene: TRBJ2-3
V gene: TRBV10-3
clone size: NA

CDR3 protein: CASSPPNMAEQYF
CDR3 DNA: TGTGCCAGCTCACCACCGAACATGGCCGAGCAGTACTTC
D gene: NA
J gene: TRBJ2-7
V gene: TRBV18
clone size: NA

CDR3 protein: CASSLEQYSNQPQHF
CDR3 DNA: TGTGCCAGCAGCTTAGAACAGTATAGCAATCAGCCCCAGCATTTT
D gene: NA
J gene: TRBJ1-5
V gene: TRBV7-2
clone size: NA

CDR3 protein: CASVSREGAFYGYTF
CDR3 DNA: TGTGCCAGCGTTTCCCGGGAGGGCGCTTTCTATGGCTACACCTTC
D gene: NA
J gene: TRBJ1-2
V gene: TRBV6-5
clone size: NA

CDR3 protein: CASSERSEVPHYGYTF
CDR3 DNA: TGTGCCAGCAGTGAAAGGTCAGAGGTCCCGCACTATGGCTACACCTTC
D gene: NA
J gene: TRBJ1-2
V gene: TRBV6-4
clone size: NA

CDR3 protein: CASSFSQSGGAPYEQYF
CDR3 DNA: TGTGCCAGCAGTTTTTCACAGTCCGGGGGGGCCCCCTACGAGCAGTACTTC
D gene: TRBD2
J gene: TRBJ2-7
V gene: TRBV28
clone size: NA

CDR3 protein: CASSLGDYTGELFF
CDR3 DNA: TGCGCCAGCAGCTTGGGCGATTACACCGGGGAGCTGTTTTTT
D gene: NA
J gene: TRBJ2-2
V gene: TRBV5-1
clone size: NA

CDR3 protein: CASSMGRDPGNEQFF
CDR3 DNA: TGTGCCAGTAGTATGGGCAGGGATCCAGGCAATGAGCAGTTCTTC
D gene: NA
J gene: TRBJ2-1
V gene: TRBV19
clone size: NA

CDR3 protein: CASSRQGNAGNTIYF
CDR3 DNA: TGTGCCAGCAGCCGACAGGGCAACGCTGGAAACACCATATATTTT
D gene: TRBD1
J gene: TRBJ1-3
V gene: TRBV7-9
clone size: NA

CDR3 protein: CASSVGGEAHGYTF
CDR3 DNA: TGTGCCAGCAGCGTGGGAGGGGAGGCCCATGGCTACACCTTC
D gene: NA
J gene: TRBJ1-2
V gene: TRBV9
clone size: NA

CDR3 protein: CASSQDTGGGSRSGYTF
CDR3 DNA: TGTGCCAGCAGCCAAGATACAGGGGGGGGTTCAAGGTCTGGCTACACCTTC
D gene: TRBD1
J gene: TRBJ1-2
V gene: TRBV3-1/TRBV3-2
clone size: NA

CDR3 protein: CASSLSRASGGASPYEQYF
CDR3 DNA: TGTGCCAGCTCACTCTCTCGCGCTAGCGGGGGGGCCAGTCCCTACGAGCAGTACTTC
D gene: TRBD2
J gene: TRBJ2-7
V gene: TRBV18
clone size: NA

CDR3 protein: CASSLVGADSEAFF
CDR3 DNA: TGTGCCAGCAGCTTAGTCGGTGCGGACAGTGAAGCTTTCTTT
D gene: NA
J gene: TRBJ1-1
V gene: TRBV7-2
clone size: NA

CDR3 protein: CASSLFLGAGGLSGNTIYF
CDR3 DNA: TGTGCCAGCAGCTTATTTCTTGGGGCAGGGGGCCTCTCTGGAAACACCATATATTTT
D gene: TRBD1
J gene: TRBJ1-3
V gene: TRBV5-8
clone size: NA

CDR3 protein: CASSPWDRIANTGELFF
CDR3 DNA: TGCGCCAGCAGCCCCTGGGACAGGATCGCGAACACCGGGGAGCTGTTTTTT
D gene: TRBD1
J gene: TRBJ2-2
V gene: TRBV5-1
clone size: NA

CDR3 protein: CASSFPGTETNTEAFF
CDR3 DNA: TGTGCCAGCAGCTTCCCCGGGACAGAAACGAACACTGAAGCTTTCTTT
D gene: TRBD1
J gene: TRBJ1-1
V gene: TRBV7-8
clone size: NA

CDR3 protein: CASGLGQGGLMNTEAFF
CDR3 DNA: TGTGCTAGTGGTTTGGGACAGGGGGGGCTTATGAACACTGAAGCTTTCTTT
D gene: TRBD1
J gene: TRBJ1-1
V gene: TRBV12-5
clone size: NA

CDR3 protein: CASSLGPAGGYTF
CDR3 DNA: TGTGCCAGCAGTTTAGGACCGGCGGGTGGCTACACCTTC
D gene: NA
J gene: TRBJ1-2
V gene: TRBV12-3/TRBV12-4
clone size: NA

CDR3 protein: CASSLLGQGVEETQYF
CDR3 DNA: TGTGCCAGCAGTTTATTGGGACAGGGGGTCGAAGAGACCCAGTACTTC
D gene: TRBD1
J gene: TRBJ2-5
V gene: TRBV28
clone size: NA

CDR3 protein: CASSLYRGSSYEQYF
CDR3 DNA: TGTGCCAGCAGCCTATACAGGGGTAGCTCCTACGAGCAGTACTTC
D gene: TRBD1
J gene: TRBJ2-7
V gene: TRBV7-7
clone size: NA